The next 17 T cell receptor beta chains were all read from a single sample in a study of T cells after yellow fever vaccination. TCRdb reprocessed the 5' RACE reads with MiXCR, giving one entry per CDR3 protein. This repertoire shows 250,000 or so distinct CDR3 sequences, approximately 3.8% found once; its top ten account for around a fifth. Sequenced here: PBMCs, sampled 15 days after the yellow fever booster vaccination. The origin of the receptors is a man aged 18-30 years who received the YFV17D yellow fever vaccine.

In its sample, this clonotype was seen many times. The V call is TRBV6-5, the J call TRBJ2-3; TRBD1 matches 9 bases. Per germline, CDR1 MNHEY and CDR2 SVGAGI. The J segment lost 3 bases and the V segment lost 6 bases, leaving 10 bases of the junction unmatched. The CDR3 covers 16 residues. CDR3 loop: CASSPGGTGFTDTQYF. The DNA for the CDR3 is TGTGCCAGCAGCCCCGGGGGGACAGGGTTTACAGATACGCAGTATTTT.

This clonotype was observed at least ten times. The V and J genes are TRBV5-1 and TRBJ1-5; D unresolved. The CDR3 has 13 amino acids. Germline values: CDR1 SGHRS, CDR2 YFSETQ. The ends were cut back, 0 bases at V and 4 bases at J, with 5 bases in the middle. The CDR3 here is CASSLDWNQPQHF. The CDR3 DNA sequence: TGCGCCAGCAGCTTGGATTGGAATCAGCCCCAGCATTTT.

This clonotype was seen a few times. The rearrangement joins TRBV14 to TRBJ2-1; 7 bases are a match to TRBD2. This CDR3 contains 13 residues. J was trimmed by 9 bases and V by 3 bases; bases with no gene match: 5. Germline CDR1 reads SGHDN; CDR2 reads FVKESK. The CDR3 reads CASSQSSGGEQFF. The CDR3 DNA reads as TGTGCCAGCAGCCAGTCTTCGGGAGGTGAGCAGTTCTTC. The full variable domain, in which reference TRBV14 and TRBJ2-1 provide the parts outside the CDR3, is EAGVTQFPSHSVIEKGQTVTLRCDPISGHDNLYWYRRVMGKEIKFLLHFVKESKQDESGMPNNRFLAERTGGTYSTLKVQPAELEDSGVYFCASSQSSGGEQFFGPGTRLTVL.

This clonotype came up many times. The chain carries TRBV7-3 and TRBJ2-2; TRBD2 might be the D (5 bases). The CDR3 has 17 residues. The germline V gene encodes CDR1 SGHTA and CDR2 FQGTGA. V was shortened by 2 bases and J by 4 bases, with 17 bases between the two germline ends. CDR3 in DNA: TGTGCCAGCAGCTTATCACCCGGACTTTCTTCCACCGGGGAGCTGTTTTTT. Translating gives CASSLSPGLSSTGELFF.

This clonotype was detected ten times or more. The rearrangement links TRBV3-1 to TRBJ1-2; a possible D gene is TRBD1 (5 bases). The CDR3 length is 17 residues. The V gene lost 2 bases and the J gene lost 4 bases, with 20 bases spanning the gap. The germline gives CDR1 LGHDT, CDR2 YNNKEL (reference sequence). This CDR3 is CASSQFIGHLGGYGYTF. CDR3 in DNA: TGTGCCAGCAGCCAATTTATAGGGCACCTGGGGGGCTATGGCTACACCTTC. Using reference TRBV3-1 and TRBJ1-2 for the parts outside the CDR3, the full variable domain is DTAVSQTPKYLVTQMGNDKSIKCEQNLGHDTMYWYKQDSKKFLKIMFSYNNKELIINETVPNRFSPKSPDKAHLNLHINSLELGDSAVYFCASSQFIGHLGGYGYTFGSGTRLTVV.

This clonotype was found many times. The J gene is TRBJ1-5, the V gene TRBV12-3 or TRBV12-4, with D possibly matching TRBD1 (5 bases). Trimming removed 3 bases from V and 7 bases from J, with 10 bases in between. CDR3 length equals 13 residues. The CDR3 region has the DNA TGTGCCAGCAGTTTCCAGGGTTGGCAGCCCCAGCATTTT. Translating gives CASSFQGWQPQHF.

This clonotype has a count of ten or more. This chain uses TRBV10-3 with TRBJ1-1; D remains unclear. Trimming took off 8 bases at V and 0 bases at J, with 16 bases between the two ends. Germline V gives CDR1 ENHRY, CDR2 SYGVKD. This CDR3 has 15 amino acids. CDR3 in amino acids: CAISRAGLLNTEAFF. The CDR3 DNA is TGTGCCATCTCCCGAGCTGGGCTTTTGAACACTGAAGCTTTCTTT.

This clonotype came up many times. The V gene is TRBV7-8, the J gene TRBJ2-1; 8 bases agree with TRBD1. Germline CDR1 SGHVS, CDR2 FQNEAQ. The CDR3 is 16 amino acids. After removal of 5 bases from V and 4 bases from J, the junction contained 10 bases not matched to a gene. CDR3 loop: CASSPERQGLYNEQFF. The CDR3 DNA is TGTGCCAGCAGCCCCGAGCGACAGGGGTTATACAATGAGCAGTTCTTC.

This clonotype was seen at least ten times. The chain is built from TRBV4-3 and TRBJ2-1, with D tentatively TRBD1 (6 bases). The CDR3 is made up of 14 amino acids. Trimming pared 4 bases from V and 10 bases from J, leaving 17 bases between. Germline V CDR1 and CDR2: LGHNA, YSLEER. Written as DNA, the CDR3 is TGCGCCAGCAGCCTTACTGACAGGCCAGTCGAGCAGTTCTTC. The encoded protein is CASSLTDRPVEQFF.

The sample holds many counts of this clonotype. This chain connects TRBV5-4 to TRBJ2-5, with TRBD1 matching 9 bases. The CDR3 length is 14 residues. Germline V CDR1 and CDR2: SGHNT, YYREEE (reference sequence). V shed 2 bases and J 5 bases; nucleotides not matched to a gene: 4. Here the CDR3 DNA reads TGTGCCAGCAGCTTACAGGGGGCGCTGGAGACCCAGTACTTC. Residues: CASSLQGALETQYF.

The table lists this clonotype with a few counts. In DNA form, the CDR3 reads TGTGCCACCAGTGATTTTGAGGGAAATACGCAGTATTTT. As protein: CATSDFEGNTQYF. The V gene is TRBV24-1, the J gene TRBJ2-3, with TRBD2 as a possible D gene (5 bases). Trimming removed 1 base from V and 7 bases from J, with 8 bases in between. CDR3 size: 13 residues. Germline V gene data show CDR1 as KGHDR and CDR2 as SFDVKD.

This clonotype was seen repeatedly, ten times or more. In nucleotides, the CDR3 is TGCAGTGCTAGGCTGCAGCCGAGTCCTGAAAAACTGTTTTTT. This gives the protein CSARLQPSPEKLFF. The V call is TRBV20-1, the J call TRBJ1-4; D remains unclear. The V gene's germline CDR1 is DFQATT and CDR2 SNEGSKA (reference sequence). Trimming removed 3 bases at V and 7 bases at J, with 15 bases between. The CDR3 length is 14 residues.

There are many counts of this clonotype. The rearrangement joins TRBV2 to TRBJ1-1; D might be TRBD1 (6 bases). From germline, CDR1 is SNHLY and CDR2 FYNNEI. The CDR3 is made up of 14 amino acids. V dropped 0 bases and J dropped 5 bases, with 10 bases sitting between them. The CDR3 DNA reads as TGTGCCAGCAGTGAAGCGGGGGCGGGAACTGAAGCTTTCTTT. Residues: CASSEAGAGTEAFF. Full variable domain (rest looked up from reference TRBV2 and TRBJ1-1): EPEVTQTPSHQVTQMGQEVILRCVPISNHLYFYWYRQILGQKVEFLVSFYNNEISEKSEIFDDQFSVERPDGSNFTLKIRSTKLEDSAMYFCASSEAGAGTEAFFGQGTRLTVV.

This clonotype was seen more than once but under ten times. The rearrangement uses TRBV12-3 or TRBV12-4 and TRBJ1-5; TRBD1 might be the D (5 bases). The CDR3 is 14 residues long. V was cut by 1 base and J by 5 bases, with 9 bases left in between. CDR3 region: CASSLVGDHQPQHF. The CDR3 DNA reads as TGTGCCAGCAGTTTAGTGGGGGATCATCAGCCCCAGCATTTT.

The sample holds many counts of this clonotype. The chain has TRBV20-1 and TRBJ2-3; D ambiguous. The V and J ends lost 5 bases and 3 bases respectively, with 9 bases between them. This CDR3 contains 12 residues. From germline, CDR1 is DFQATT and CDR2 SNEGSKA (reference sequence). CDR3 region: CSAQEATDTQYF. As DNA, the CDR3 is TGCAGTGCTCAAGAGGCTACAGATACGCAGTATTTT.

This clonotype was observed at least ten times. The V and J genes are TRBV9 and TRBJ2-1; a weak D match, TRBD1 (7 bases). The CDR3 extends over 13 amino acids. V shed 3 bases and J shed 6 bases, with 10 bases lying between them. The germline V gene has CDR1 SGDLS and CDR2 YYNGEE. The CDR3 is CASSAGGPNEQFF. The DNA of the CDR3 is TGTGCCAGCAGCGCAGGGGGGCCCAATGAGCAGTTCTTC.

This clonotype has a count of ten or more. The chain is built from TRBV5-6 and TRBJ2-1; 13 nucleotides match TRBD2. V was clipped by 0 bases and J by 0 bases; unmatched bases: 3. The CDR3 sequence is 18 residues long. Germline loops: CDR1 SGHDT, CDR2 YYEEEE. The CDR3: CASSLGTSGGLSYNEQFF. The CDR3, as DNA: TGTGCCAGCAGCTTGGGGACTAGCGGGGGTCTCTCCTACAATGAGCAGTTCTTC.